The present entry profiles one T cell receptor (beta chain) with its context. The antigen remains unidentified. Other DNA sequences from this sample encode an identical CDR3 as well. The record originates from a study of CD8+ T cells in alopecia areata. Study overall: It was oral tofacitinib, at 5 to 10 mg twice daily, that treated patients received. Percent affected scalp area, the SALT score, rated treated patients' severity. General observations from the study: Numerous clones, expanded in lesions, remained in scalp and blood during tofacitinib. The treated group had a single nonresponder, limiting CD8+ expansion-response conclusions.

Regarding treatment: oral pan-JAK inhibitor, 5-10 mg twice daily. RNA was isolated and reverse transcribed to cDNA, the sequencing template. Method: immunoSEQ multiplex PCR; TCRdb's copy keeps in-frame clones and lacks some. The sample holds a few hundred thousand clones, less than 45% seen once. The CDR3 contains 11 residues. Germline V gives CDR1 SGHRS, CDR2 YFSETQ. Between the trimmed V and J ends, which lost 0 bases and 8 bases, there was a span of 3 bases. The sequence was collected from a human donor with alopecia areata. The chain carries TRBV5-1 and TRBJ2-1, with D unresolved. Sequenced material: CD4+ T cells sorted from blood, taken between weeks 30 and 35, from a patient treated with tofacitinib. The CDR3 DNA follows: TGCGCCAGCAGCTTGGTTGATGAGCAGTTCTTC. Its translation: CASSLVDEQFF.